This is a list of T cell receptor beta chains from one sample in a study of CD8 T cells in ankylosing spondylitis. TCRdb re-derived calls from the 5' RACE reads in MiXCR, one entry per CDR3 protein. The sample lists just over 300,000 distinct CDR3 sequences, around 20% occurring once. The sequencing sample was made of blood, either unsorted or a sorted T cell fraction (not recorded which). Receptors were obtained from a female donor with ankylosing spondylitis or in good health (not recorded which). The CDR3 runs from the conserved cysteine through the conserved F or W. A D gene is named only where the DNA matches it firmly. Where a row states a size, it is once, few, many or the class of an expanded clone; other rows omit it.

TRBJ2-2 | NA | TRBV7-2 | NA | CASSLERAATGELFF | TGTGCCAGCAGCTTAGAGAGGGCGGCCACCGGGGAGCTGTTTTTT
TRBJ2-7 | NA | TRBV18 | TRBD2 | CASSPGLATTYEQYF | TGTGCCAGCTCACCCGGACTAGCGACGACCTACGAGCAGTACTTC
TRBJ2-3 | few | TRBV20-1 | TRBD2 | CSARKLRGRGTDTQYF | TGCAGTGCTAGGAAACTTCGCGGGAGAGGGACAGATACGCAGTATTTT
TRBJ2-1 | NA | TRBV14 | NA | CASSHGVNEQFF | TGTGCCAGCAGCCACGGGGTTAATGAGCAGTTCTTC
TRBJ1-1 | NA | TRBV11-2 | NA | CASSQEASTEAFF | TGTGCCAGCAGCCAGGAGGCGAGCACTGAAGCTTTCTTT
TRBJ1-5 | NA | TRBV6-1 | NA | CASKKRGYGQPQHF | TGTGCCAGCAAGAAAAGGGGGTATGGTCAGCCCCAGCATTTT
TRBJ2-7 | few | TRBV4-2 | NA | CASSQGGNTYEQYF | TGTGCCAGCAGCCAAGGGGGCAACACCTACGAGCAGTACTTC
TRBJ1-1 | few | TRBV7-6 | NA | CASSLAGFTEAFF | TGTGCCAGCAGCTTAGCCGGCTTTACTGAAGCTTTCTTT
TRBJ2-2 | NA | TRBV20-1 | TRBD2 | CSAAPARAGDGELFF | TGCAGTGCTGCCCCTGCACGGGCGGGAGACGGGGAGCTGTTTTTT
TRBJ1-1 | many | TRBV12-3/TRBV12-4 | NA | CASRRTNTEAFF | TGTGCCAGCAGGCGGACGAACACTGAAGCTTTCTTT
TRBJ2-7 | many | TRBV29-1 | NA | CSVETGRGLIEQYF | TGCAGCGTTGAAACGGGACGGGGGCTTATCGAGCAGTACTTC
TRBJ2-1 | few | TRBV7-2 | NA | CASSLTTSSSYNEQFF | TGTGCCAGCAGCTTAACCACTAGCAGCTCCTACAATGAGCAGTTCTTC
TRBJ2-6 | few | TRBV5-1 | NA | CASSYSGANVLTF | TGTGCCAGCAGTTATTCTGGGGCCAACGTCCTGACTTTC
TRBJ2-7 | NA | TRBV28 | NA | CASSLRGSGEQYF | TGTGCCAGCAGCCTTAGAGGGTCGGGCGAGCAGTACTTC
TRBJ2-1 | few | TRBV19 | TRBD2 | CASRHQREAYNEQFF | TGTGCCAGTAGGCATCAGCGGGAGGCATACAATGAGCAGTTCTTC
TRBJ1-4 | few | TRBV29-1 | TRBD1 | CSVEGQGDEKLFF | TGCAGCGTCGAGGGACAGGGAGATGAAAAACTGTTTTTT
TRBJ2-4 | NA | TRBV5-1 | NA | CASSLDARGPIQYF | TGCGCCAGCAGCTTGGATGCCAGGGGACCAATTCAGTACTTC
TRBJ2-3 | many | TRBV7-3 | NA | CASSRGTSTDTQYF | TGTGCCAGCAGCCGGGGGACTAGCACAGATACGCAGTATTTT
TRBJ2-3 | NA | TRBV4-2 | TRBD2 | CASSQELNLAGGDTQYF | TGTGCCAGCAGCCAAGAGTTAAACCTAGCGGGAGGGGATACGCAGTATTTT
TRBJ1-1 | many | TRBV20-1 | NA | CSAKRGVDTEAFF | TGCAGTGCTAAAAGGGGCGTCGACACTGAAGCTTTCTTT
TRBJ1-1 | many | TRBV6-5 | NA | CASSYEGNTEAFF | TGTGCCAGCAGTTACGAGGGGAACACTGAAGCTTTCTTT
TRBJ2-1 | NA | TRBV7-2 | TRBD1 | CASSWNRGLYNEQFF | TGTGCCAGCAGCTGGAACAGGGGGCTGTACAATGAGCAGTTCTTC
TRBJ2-3 | NA | TRBV6-2/TRBV6-3 | TRBD1 | CASRLDRGRDTQYF | TGTGCCAGCAGGCTCGACAGGGGGCGGGATACGCAGTATTTT
TRBJ1-3 | NA | TRBV29-1 | NA | CSVEGSAGNTIYF | TGCAGCGTTGAAGGCTCAGCTGGAAACACCATATATTTT
TRBJ2-1 | NA | TRBV20-1 | TRBD2 | CSAPLAGRNEQFF | TGCAGTGCCCCTCTAGCGGGCCGCAATGAGCAGTTCTTC
TRBJ2-5 | few | TRBV19 | TRBD2 | CASSPGTSGSETQYF | TGTGCCAGTAGTCCCGGGACTAGCGGGAGTGAGACCCAGTACTTC
TRBJ1-2 | few | TRBV7-2 | NA | CASSSAPTPYGYTF | TGTGCCAGCAGCTCCGCTCCAACCCCCTATGGCTACACCTTC
TRBJ1-1 | few | TRBV20-1 | NA | CSASWPEAFF | TGCAGTGCTAGTTGGCCTGAAGCTTTCTTT
TRBJ2-5 | few | TRBV29-1 | NA | CSAYGKGTEETQYF | TGCAGCGCCTACGGAAAGGGGACGGAAGAGACCCAGTACTTC
TRBJ2-1 | few | TRBV18 | NA | CASSRPLNEQFF | TGTGCCAGCTCAAGACCGCTCAATGAGCAGTTCTTC
TRBJ2-7 | NA | TRBV9 | TRBD2 | CASSPPRASGRLSEQYF | TGTGCCAGCAGCCCCCCTCGGGCTAGCGGGAGATTGAGTGAGCAGTACTTC
TRBJ2-1 | NA | TRBV29-1 | NA | CSVPDKGAGRYNEQFF | TGCAGCGTTCCCGACAAGGGTGCGGGAAGGTACAATGAGCAGTTCTTC
TRBJ2-5 | NA | TRBV5-1 | NA | CASSGRSQETQYF | TGCGCCAGCAGCGGAAGAAGCCAAGAGACCCAGTACTTC
TRBJ2-3 | NA | TRBV6-5 | TRBD2 | CASSRIAGATDTQYF | TGTGCCAGCAGTCGAATAGCGGGGGCCACAGATACGCAGTATTTT
TRBJ1-1 | many | TRBV12-3/TRBV12-4 | NA | CASSDLGGGTEAFF | TGTGCCAGCAGTGACCTCGGTGGGGGGACTGAAGCTTTCTTT
TRBJ1-2 | many | TRBV28 | NA | CASSSPGGANYGYTF | TGTGCCAGCAGCTCCCCGGGAGGGGCCAACTATGGCTACACCTTC
TRBJ2-7 | few | TRBV20-1 | NA | CSVGNEQYF | TGCAGCGTTGGGAACGAGCAGTACTTC
TRBJ2-3 | many | TRBV29-1 | TRBD1 | CSVEDRGTASTDTQYF | TGCAGCGTTGAGGACCGAGGGACAGCTAGCACAGATACGCAGTATTTT
TRBJ2-1 | NA | TRBV18 | NA | CASSPGVASNEQFF | TGTGCCAGCTCCCCTGGGGTAGCGAGCAATGAGCAGTTCTTC
TRBJ2-1 | NA | TRBV7-2 | TRBD1 | CASSPGTGGKGEQFF | TGTGCCAGCAGCCCTGGGACAGGGGGTAAGGGTGAGCAGTTCTTC
TRBJ2-1 | few | TRBV20-1 | TRBD2 | CSARDFQREFHNEQFF | TGCAGTGCTAGAGATTTCCAGCGGGAGTTTCATAATGAGCAGTTCTTC
TRBJ1-4 | NA | TRBV28 | TRBD1 | CASSVGEAGGGKKLFF | TGTGCCAGCAGTGTGGGTGAGGCAGGGGGAGGGAAAAAACTGTTTTTT
TRBJ1-5 | NA | TRBV27 | NA | CAMPFGGSNQPQHF | TGTGCCATGCCCTTTGGGGGTAGCAATCAGCCCCAGCATTTT
TRBJ2-2 | many | TRBV5-1 | NA | CASSLLGRVGTNTGELFF | TGCGCCAGCAGCCTCCTAGGAAGGGTTGGGACGAACACCGGGGAGCTGTTTTTT
TRBJ2-1 | NA | TRBV20-1 | NA | CSATLPISEQFF | TGCAGTGCTACCCTTCCAATATCCGAGCAGTTCTTC
TRBJ2-7 | few | TRBV7-4 | NA | CASSPGVNSIHEQYF | TGTGCCAGCAGCCCAGGGGTAAACTCCATTCACGAGCAGTACTTC